This entry is about one TCR beta chain. Its antigen is unidentified. The data stem from a study of post-analysis software for immune sequencing data. This CDR3 region has 16 residues. The germline V and J ends were trimmed by 4 bases and 5 bases, with 18 bases remaining between them. Looked up from germline, CDR1 is LGHNA and CDR2 is YNFKEQ. General study results and limits: A handful of TRBV segments appeared more often in patients than in controls, and TRBV5-6, TRBV5-1 and TRBV20-1 were among these.

Libraries were made from TCR beta cDNA, and they carried unique molecular identifiers. TCRdb re-derived calls from the PCR reads in MiXCR, one entry per CDR3 protein. The data contain about 770,000 distinct CDR3 sequences, just over 45% of them seen just once; the ten biggest clones take up roughly 4.9%. The sequenced material came from blood. The chain couples TRBV4-2 to TRBJ2-1; D may be TRBD1 or TRBD2 (5 bases each). This clonotype was obtained from a girl aged 10-17 years with multiple sclerosis. CDR3 region: CASSPRSGPQNNEQFF. CDR3 DNA: TGTGCCAGCAGCCCCCGGTCGGGACCACAAAACAATGAGCAGTTCTTC.